One sample yielded the 25 T cell receptor beta chains listed below, sequenced in a study of prognosis after radiotherapy for stage I lung cancer. Researchers used two-round multiplex PCR to amplify TCR beta CDR3 starting from genomic DNA. Gene-specific TRBV and TRBJ primers were used in PCR round one. Each CDR3 protein is one row after TCRdb ran MiXCR on the multiplex PCR reads. The table lists tens of thousands of distinct CDR3 sequences, 24% of them singletons. The specimen was PBMCs, collected before or after stereotactic body radiation therapy (not recorded which). The source of these receptors is a donor aged 50 or older with non-small cell lung cancer.

This clonotype was seen at least ten times. The chain is built from TRBV20-1 and TRBJ2-7; no reliable D call. Between the trimmed V and J ends, which lost 3 bases and 0 bases, there was a span of 12 bases. Germline lookup yields CDR1 DFQATT and CDR2 SNEGSKA (reference sequence). This CDR3 is 14 amino acids long. The CDR3 protein is CSARRSLSSYEQYF. For the CDR3, the DNA is TGCAGTGCTAGGCGGAGCTTAAGCTCCTACGAGCAGTACTTC.

As for this clonotype: This likely came from a read error, as a far larger clone is one base away. The V gene is TRBV6-2 or TRBV6-3, the J gene TRBJ1-2, with D possibly matching TRBD1 (6 bases). This CDR3 is 15 amino acids long. CDR1 MNHEY and CDR2 SVGEGT come from the germline V gene. The chain's CDR3 is CTSRRGVGEYYGYTF. In nucleotides, the CDR3 is TGTACCAGCAGGAGGGGGGTAGGGGAGTACTATGGCTACACCTTC.

This clonotype has at least ten counts. This chain joins TRBV25-1 and TRBJ1-6, with 9 bases identical to TRBD1. Per germline, CDR1 MGHDK and CDR2 SYGVNS. The J segment lost 6 bases and the V segment lost 7 bases, leaving 4 bases of the junction unmatched. The CDR3 totals 14 residues. The CDR3 spells CASNMDRGNSPLHF. The CDR3 region has the DNA TGTGCCAGCAACATGGACAGGGGTAATTCACCCCTCCACTTT.

This clonotype was observed at least ten times. This chain joins TRBV28 and TRBJ1-4, with 9 positions matching TRBD1. This CDR3 spans 14 amino acids. Germline V lookup: CDR1 MDHEN, CDR2 SYDVKM. Trimming took 9 bases from V and 8 from J; bases not matched to a gene: 10. The CDR3 DNA is TGTGCCAGTCTTAAACAGGGGGCGCGCGAAAAACTGTTTTTT. Amino acids: CASLKQGAREKLFF.

This clonotype was observed at least ten times. The chain recombines TRBV7-8 with TRBJ2-7; 7 positions match TRBD2. Trimming cost V 5 bases and J 4 bases; bases outside gene matches: 11. The CDR3 covers 15 residues. The germline CDR1 and CDR2 sequences are SGHVS and FQNEAQ. Here the CDR3 reads CASSRGRATTYEQYF. CDR3 nucleotides: TGTGCCAGCAGCCGAGGGAGGGCCACAACTTACGAGCAGTACTTC.

In this sample, this clonotype turned up many times. The J gene is TRBJ2-5, the V gene TRBV5-4, with D unresolved. The CDR3 is 15 amino acids. Trimming removed 0 bases at V and 5 bases at J, with 14 bases between. The germline V gene encodes CDR1 SGHNT and CDR2 YYREEE (reference sequence). The CDR3 here is CASSLGDTKRETQYF. The CDR3 DNA reads TGTGCCAGCAGCTTGGGTGACACTAAACGGGAGACCCAGTACTTC.

This clonotype was counted ten times or more. The CDR3 loop reads CAITEGGTGFNYGYTF. The CDR3 bases are TGTGCCATCACCGAGGGTGGGACAGGGTTCAACTATGGCTACACCTTC. This rearrangement joins TRBV10-3 to TRBJ1-2, with 9 bases that match TRBD1. The CDR3 length is 16 residues. Per germline, CDR1 ENHRY and CDR2 SYGVKD. V dropped 7 bases and J dropped 2; count of bases not matched to a gene: 11.

This clonotype was seen ten or more times. The chain employs TRBV7-2 and TRBJ1-5; D is unresolved. CDR3 length equals 15 residues. V was clipped by 6 bases and J by 0 bases, with 12 bases between them. Per germline, CDR1 SGHTA and CDR2 FQGNSA. The CDR3 sequence is CASSGLGYSNQPQHF. In DNA form, the CDR3 reads TGTGCCAGCAGTGGTTTGGGGTATAGCAATCAGCCCCAGCATTTT.

This clonotype was detected many times. In DNA, the CDR3 is TGTGCCAGCAGCTTAGGACAGGGGCTCAATCAGCCCCAGCATTTT. Its protein product is CASSLGQGLNQPQHF. The genes are TRBV7-8 and TRBJ1-5; 8 bases fit TRBD1. The ends lost 1 base at V and 3 bases at J; junction bases unmatched: 2. CDR1 is SGHVS and CDR2 is FQNEAQ in the germline V gene. The CDR3 sequence is 15 residues long.

This clonotype was seen many times. This chain links TRBV9 with TRBJ2-1; 8 bases line up with TRBD1. The CDR3 consists of 15 residues. V dropped 0 bases and J dropped 6; count of bases not matched to a gene: 5. Germline CDR1 is SGDLS and CDR2 is YYNGEE. The CDR3 here is CASSVVGQGGNEQFF. DNA for the CDR3: TGTGCCAGCAGCGTAGTAGGACAGGGAGGCAATGAGCAGTTCTTC.

This clonotype was recorded many times. The gene calls are TRBV10-3 and TRBJ2-1; unclear D gene. The CDR3 totals 15 residues. Trimming pared 0 bases from V and 4 bases from J, leaving 10 bases between. CDR1 is ENHRY and CDR2 is SYGVKD in the germline V gene. Here the CDR3 DNA reads TGTGCCATCAGTGAGTCAAAAGTGCCTTACAATGAGCAGTTCTTC. It encodes CAISESKVPYNEQFF.

This clonotype came up many times. The chain couples TRBV11-3 to TRBJ2-5; no clear D gene. V was shortened by 1 base and J by 4 bases, with 7 bases between the two germline ends. This CDR3 has 13 residues. The germline V gene encodes CDR1 SGHNT and CDR2 YENEEA. This CDR3 is CASSLGPRETQYF. The CDR3, as DNA: TGTGCCAGCAGCTTAGGTCCTAGAGAGACCCAGTACTTC.

This clonotype was observed at least ten times. The chain employs TRBV5-1 and TRBJ2-5; 7 bases align to TRBD2. The germline V gene has CDR1 SGHRS and CDR2 YFSETQ. This CDR3 has 15 residues. The junction had 3 bases not matched to a gene; V was cut back by 0 bases and J by 1 base. The CDR3 DNA reads TGCGCCAGCAGCTTGGCCGGGGGGTCCCAAGAGACCCAGTACTTC. Protein: CASSLAGGSQETQYF.

On this clonotype itself: Possible read error: a much larger clone is one base away. The chain has TRBV30 and TRBJ2-1, with a weak D call TRBD1 (5 bases). The germline V and J ends were trimmed by 7 bases and 7 bases, with 23 bases remaining between them. Germline V CDR1 and CDR2: GTSNPN, SVGIG (reference sequence). The CDR3 loop spans 15 amino acids. CDR3 sequence reads: CAFQRAGSRVNEQFF. CDR3 nucleotide sequence: TGTGCCTTCCAACGAGCAGGGTCACGAGTAAATGAGCAGTTCTTC.

This clonotype was counted ten times or more. V is TRBV7-2 and J is TRBJ2-2; a weak D match, TRBD2 (7 bases). The germline gives CDR1 SGHTA, CDR2 FQGNSA. This CDR3 comprises 16 residues. Trimming took 5 bases from V and 0 from J, leaving 13 bases between them. The CDR3: CASSVEGGSNTGELFF. The CDR3 nucleotides are TGTGCCAGCAGCGTCGAGGGGGGGTCGAACACCGGGGAGCTGTTTTTT.

This clonotype was recorded a few times. This chain uses TRBV3-1 with TRBJ2-7; D might be TRBD2 (6 bases). CDR3 length equals 12 residues. With 5 bases removed from V and 9 bases from J, the gap between germline ends came to 14 bases. Looked up from germline, CDR1 is LGHDT and CDR2 is YNNKEL (reference sequence). The CDR3 DNA reads TGTGCCAGCAGCTCGGGACTCCCTACGCAGTACTTC. As protein: CASSSGLPTQYF.

Concerning this clonotype itself: A far larger clone is one base from this, pointing to a likely read error. The V gene is TRBV6-2 or TRBV6-3, the J gene TRBJ2-5; TRBD2 aligns across 15 bases. The CDR3 totals 18 residues. Germline assignment: CDR1 MNHEY and CDR2 SVGEGT. The ends lost 6 bases at V and 10 bases at J; junction bases unmatched: 18. This CDR3 reads CASSTGTSGGRAQEDQYF. CDR3 nucleotide sequence: TGTGCCAGCAGCACCGGGACTAGCGGGGGGAGAGCCCAAGAGGACCAGTACTTC.

This clonotype was counted ten times or more. CDR3 amino acids: CAISWDGKSNEKLFF. For the CDR3, the DNA is TGTGCCATCAGTTGGGACGGAAAGTCTAATGAAAAACTGTTTTTT. The V call is TRBV10-3, the J call TRBJ1-4; tentative D call: TRBD1 (5 bases). Germline V gene data show CDR1 as ENHRY and CDR2 as SYGVKD. V shed 5 bases and J shed 3 bases, with 13 bases lying between them. The CDR3 extends over 15 amino acids.

This clonotype occurred a few times. The chain employs TRBV6-1 and TRBJ2-1, with D possibly TRBD2 on 7 matching bases. V shed 6 bases and J shed 8 bases, with 20 bases lying between them. CDR3 size: 15 residues. The V gene's germline CDR1 is MNHNS and CDR2 SASEGT. Written as DNA, the CDR3 is TGTGCCAGCAGCGAAAGGGGGGGGGGTTGGGATGAGCAGTTCTTC. Translation gives CASSERGGGWDEQFF.

The chain employs TRBV28 and TRBJ2-3, with 7 bases that match TRBD2. With V trimmed by 8 bases and J by 0 bases, 11 bases remained unmatched. The CDR3 contains 16 residues. Germline-derived CDR1 and CDR2 are MDHEN and SYDVKM. This CDR3 reads CASFPGGGVSTDTQYF. In DNA, the CDR3 is TGTGCCAGCTTTCCGGGTGGGGGGGTCAGCACAGATACGCAGTATTTT.

This clonotype has at least ten counts. This rearrangement joins TRBV3-1 to TRBJ1-3; D is perhaps TRBD1 (5 bases). This CDR3 contains 14 residues. Trimming took 1 base from V and 5 from J, leaving 9 bases between them. Germline CDR1 reads LGHDT; CDR2 reads YNNKEL (reference sequence). CDR3 sequence (DNA): TGTGCCAGCAGCCAAGGGGCAGGGCGAAACACCATATATTTT. Translation gives CASSQGAGRNTIYF.

This clonotype has only a few counts. Since no conserved phenylalanine or tryptophan closes the CDR3, a read error is the likely cause. The V and J genes are TRBV5-1 and TRBJ2-2; 9 bases align to TRBD1. V trimming: 6 bases; J trimming: 4 bases; junction bases outside the gene matches: 16. The CDR3 runs to 18 residues. Germline V gives CDR1 SGHRS, CDR2 YFSETQ. The CDR3 here is CASTLHLAGTGSTGELFL. As DNA, the CDR3 is TGCGCCAGCACTCTTCACCTTGCCGGGACAGGGTCCACCGGGGAGCTGTTTCTT.

This clonotype was found many times. This chain links TRBV6-2 or TRBV6-3 with TRBJ2-2; 7 bases line up with TRBD1. CDR1 MNHEY and CDR2 SVGEGT come from the germline V gene. CDR3 length: 15 amino acids. V dropped 7 bases and J dropped 4; count of bases not matched to a gene: 9. As DNA, the CDR3 is TGTGCCAGCACCTTAATCGACAGGGTCACCGGGGAGCTGTTTTTT. Translated: CASTLIDRVTGELFF.

This clonotype came up a few times. One base away lies a much larger clone, so this may be a sequencing read error. This chain joins TRBV7-3 and TRBJ2-1, with TRBD2 as a possible D gene (7 bases). Germline V gene sequence: CDR1 SGHTA, CDR2 FQGTGA. The CDR3 loop spans 13 amino acids. CDR3 region: CASSLWGGNGQFF. The CDR3 DNA reads as TGTGCCAGCAGCCTATGGGGGGGCAATGGGCAGTTCTTC.

For this clonotype: With a much larger clone just one base away, this may be a read error. The rearrangement joins TRBV7-8 to TRBJ1-1; TRBD1 is a possible D gene (5 bases). Germline assignment: CDR1 SGHVS and CDR2 FQNEAQ. With 4 bases removed from V and 3 bases from J, the gap between germline ends came to 15 bases. This CDR3 is built from 15 residues. CDR3 coding DNA: TGTGCCAGCAGCTACCACAGTGGGGGAGACACTGAAGCTTTCTTT. The encoded protein is CASSYHSGGDTEAFF.